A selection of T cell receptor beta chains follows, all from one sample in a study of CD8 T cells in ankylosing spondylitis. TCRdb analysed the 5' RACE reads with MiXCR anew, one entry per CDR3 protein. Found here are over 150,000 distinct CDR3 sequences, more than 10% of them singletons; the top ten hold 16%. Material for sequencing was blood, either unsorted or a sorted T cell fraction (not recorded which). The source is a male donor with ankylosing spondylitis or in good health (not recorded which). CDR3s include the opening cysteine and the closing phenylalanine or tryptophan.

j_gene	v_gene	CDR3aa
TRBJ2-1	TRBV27	CASSSLAGTYNEQFF
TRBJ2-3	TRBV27	CASRFSGGGTDTQYF
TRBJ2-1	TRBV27	CASSAPLLAASYNEQFF
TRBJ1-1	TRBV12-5	CASVLTGGTEAFF
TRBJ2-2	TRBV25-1	CASSEINGANTGELFF
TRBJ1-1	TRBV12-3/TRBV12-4	CASSSGLVAFF
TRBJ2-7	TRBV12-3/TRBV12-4	CASSFPLADPYEQYF
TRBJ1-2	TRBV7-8	CASSSFATVTNYGYTF
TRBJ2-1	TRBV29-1	CSVAGNEQFF
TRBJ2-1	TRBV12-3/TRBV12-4	CAISPRGLAGFSYNEQFF
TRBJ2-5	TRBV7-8	CASSIEGRETQYF